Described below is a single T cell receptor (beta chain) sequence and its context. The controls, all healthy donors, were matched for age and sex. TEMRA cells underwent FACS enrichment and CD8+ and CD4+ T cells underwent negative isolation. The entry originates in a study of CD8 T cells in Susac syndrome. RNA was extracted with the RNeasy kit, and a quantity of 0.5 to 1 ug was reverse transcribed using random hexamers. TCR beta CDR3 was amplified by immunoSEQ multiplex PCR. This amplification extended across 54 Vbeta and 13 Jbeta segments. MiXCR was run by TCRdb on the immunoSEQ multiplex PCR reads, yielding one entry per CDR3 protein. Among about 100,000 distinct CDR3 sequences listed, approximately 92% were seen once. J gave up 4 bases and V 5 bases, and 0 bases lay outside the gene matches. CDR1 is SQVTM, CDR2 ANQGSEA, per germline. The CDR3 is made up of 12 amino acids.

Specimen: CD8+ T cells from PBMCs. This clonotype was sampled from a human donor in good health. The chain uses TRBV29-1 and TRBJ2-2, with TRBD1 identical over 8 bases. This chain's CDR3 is CSVTGGTGELFF. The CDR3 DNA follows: TGCAGCGTTACAGGGGGCACCGGGGAGCTGTTTTTT.